Below are 16 T cell receptor beta chains sequenced from a single sample in a study of cytomegalovirus exposure and HLA in healthy donors. The PCR contained 60 Vbeta and 13 Jbeta primers. Some clones are missing from TCRdb's copy, which holds only in-frame ones; the method was immunoSEQ multiplex PCR. The profile shows about 120,000 clones, 83% of them singletons. The sequenced material came from PBMCs. The receptors come from a woman aged 35 to 49 in good health and CMV-seropositive.

The V call is TRBV30, the J call TRBJ2-5; 7 bases align to TRBD2. The CDR3 has 11 amino acids. Germline V gene data show CDR1 as GTSNPN and CDR2 as SVGIG (reference sequence). In DNA, the CDR3 is TGTGCGGGGGGGGACCCGGAGACCCAGTACTTC. It translates to CAGGDPETQYF. Based on the CDR3 plus reference TRBV30 and TRBJ2-5, the full variable domain is SQTIHQWPATLVQPVGSPLSLECTVEGTSNPNLYWYRQAAGRGLQLLFYSVGIGQISSEVPQNLSASRPQDRQFILSSKKLLLSDSGFYLCAGGDPETQYFGPGTRLLVL.

This clone was found a few times. The CDR3: CASSQGLGQETQYF. CDR3 bases: TGCGCCAGCAGCCAGGGACTTGGGCAAGAGACCCAGTACTTC. This chain uses TRBV4-3 with TRBJ2-5, with D maybe TRBD2 (6 bases). The CDR3 spans 14 residues. Per the germline V gene, CDR1 is LGHNA and CDR2 is YSLEER. The germline V and J ends were trimmed by 3 bases and 2 bases, with 10 bases remaining between them.

V usage is TRBV19 and J usage is TRBJ2-1; 11 bases line up with TRBD2. CDR3 length: 18 amino acids. Germline assignment: CDR1 LNHDA and CDR2 SQIVND (reference sequence). Trimming cost V 5 bases and J 0 bases; bases outside gene matches: 9. Here the CDR3 reads CASSSLAGGLSSYNEQFF. The CDR3 DNA follows: TGTGCCAGTAGTTCCTTAGCGGGAGGGCTAAGCTCCTACAATGAGCAGTTCTTC.

The chain employs TRBV28 and TRBJ1-4; D not certain. Trimming left V 2 bases short and J 7 bases short, with 17 bases between. Looked up from germline, CDR1 is MDHEN and CDR2 is SYDVKM. CDR3 length: 16 residues. This CDR3 reads CASSLKHVGGIEKLFF. CDR3 in DNA: TGTGCCAGCAGTTTAAAGCACGTAGGAGGAATTGAAAAACTGTTTTTT.

The chain links TRBV27 to TRBJ2-1, with no clear D. In germline, CDR1 is MNHEY, CDR2 SMNVEV (reference sequence). The CDR3 spans 15 residues. The V and J ends lost 2 bases and 0 bases respectively, with 8 bases between them. CDR3 DNA sequence: TGTGCCAGCAGTTTACTAAGAGGCTCCTACAATGAGCAGTTCTTC. Its protein is CASSLLRGSYNEQFF.

The chain is built from TRBV7-2 and TRBJ1-5; D is undetermined. V lost 0 bases and J 0 bases, leaving 6 bases between the germline ends. The CDR3 loop spans 15 amino acids. The germline V gene encodes CDR1 SGHTA and CDR2 FQGNSA. This CDR3 is CASSLALNSNQPQHF. For the CDR3, the DNA is TGTGCCAGCAGCTTAGCACTCAATAGCAATCAGCCCCAGCATTTT. The full variable domain, completed using reference TRBV7-2 and TRBJ1-5, is GAGVSQSPSNKVTEKGKDVELRCDPISGHTALYWYRQSLGQGLEFLIYFQGNSAPDKSGLPSDRFSAERTGGSVSTLTIQRTQQEDSAVYLCASSLALNSNQPQHFGDGTRLSIL.

The chain employs TRBV15 and TRBJ1-3; 7 nucleotides agree with TRBD1. Germline V CDR1 and CDR2: LNHNV, YYDKDF (reference sequence). Trimming removed 0 bases from V and 2 bases from J; junction bases left unmatched: 1. The CDR3 loop spans 15 amino acids. CDR3 DNA: TGTGCCACCAGCAGAGACAGGGGGGCTGGAAACACCATATATTTT. Amino acids: CATSRDRGAGNTIYF.

J is TRBJ2-2 and V is TRBV9; the D is unclear. Per germline, CDR1 SGDLS and CDR2 YYNGEE. The V gene lost 4 bases and the J gene lost 2 bases, with 3 bases spanning the gap. The length of the CDR3 is 12 residues. Here the CDR3 reads CASSPNTGELFF. CDR3 DNA sequence: TGTGCCAGCAGCCCAAACACCGGGGAGCTGTTTTTT.

The V and J genes are TRBV27 and TRBJ2-1; 9 positions agree with TRBD2. CDR1 and CDR2 (germline): MNHEY, SMNVEV (reference sequence). This CDR3 is 14 amino acids long. After removal of 7 bases from V and 9 bases from J, the junction contained 10 bases not matched to a gene. CDR3 sequence (DNA): TGTGCCAGCACCCCCGGGACTAGCATGAGTGAGCAGTTCTTC. Translation: CASTPGTSMSEQFF.

The V and J genes are TRBV18 and TRBJ2-4, with D tentatively TRBD1 (5 bases). Trimming stripped 2 bases from V and 1 base from J, with 12 bases between. This CDR3 has 16 amino acids. Germline CDR1 KGHSH, CDR2 LQKENI. CDR3 protein: CASSPLEGVAKNIQYF. The CDR3 DNA reads as TGTGCCAGCTCACCATTGGAAGGGGTCGCCAAAAACATTCAGTACTTC. Complete variable domain (other parts from reference TRBV18 and TRBJ2-4): NAGVMQNPRHLVRRRGQEARLRCSPMKGHSHVYWYRQLPEEGLKFMVYLQKENIIDESGMPKERFSAEFPKEGPSILRIQQVVRGDSAAYFCASSPLEGVAKNIQYFGAGTRLSVL.

The genes are TRBV30 and TRBJ2-7; 10 bases agree with TRBD1. This CDR3 region has 14 residues. The germline CDR1 and CDR2 sequences are GTSNPN and SVGIG (reference sequence). After removal of 2 bases from V and 3 bases from J, the junction contained 4 bases not matched to a gene. CDR3 in amino acids: CAWSTGQGFYEQYF. Here the CDR3 DNA reads TGTGCCTGGAGTACGGGACAGGGGTTCTACGAGCAGTACTTC.

The chain is built from TRBV11-2 and TRBJ2-1; 11 nucleotides align to TRBD2. The germline CDR1 and CDR2 sequences are SGHAT and FQNNGV. With 5 bases clipped from V and 2 bases from J, the junction kept 8 bases outside the gene matches. The CDR3 runs 17 residues. The CDR3 nucleotides read TGTGCCAGCAGCCTAGGGACTAGCGGAGGGGCCTACAATGAGCAGTTCTTC. Translation gives CASSLGTSGGAYNEQFF.

This clone appeared a single time. The chain links TRBV7-6 to TRBJ2-7; TRBD1 aligns across 7 bases. CDR3 length: 15 residues. Germline trimming cut 5 bases from V and 5 bases from J; bases unmatched to any gene: 12. Germline V gene lookup returns CDR1 SGHVS and CDR2 FNYEAQ. The CDR3 DNA reads TGTGCCAGCAGCCCTGGAGCAGGGGGTGTCCACGAGCAGTACTTC. Its translation: CASSPGAGGVHEQYF.

The chain uses TRBV30 and TRBJ2-5; D is unresolved. Germline lookup yields CDR1 GTSNPN and CDR2 SVGIG (reference sequence). V dropped 0 bases and J dropped 0 bases, with 5 bases sitting between them. The CDR3 is 13 amino acids. CDR3 DNA sequence: TGTGCCTGGAGTGTCGTCCACCAAGAGACCCAGTACTTC. Its protein product is CAWSVVHQETQYF. The whole variable domain, filled in from reference TRBV30 and TRBJ2-5, reads SQTIHQWPATLVQPVGSPLSLECTVEGTSNPNLYWYRQAAGRGLQLLFYSVGIGQISSEVPQNLSASRPQDRQFILSSKKLLLSDSGFYLCAWSVVHQETQYFGPGTRLLVL.

V usage is TRBV9 and J usage is TRBJ2-1; 9 positions agree with TRBD2. V lost 0 bases, J lost 9 bases, and 10 bases stayed unmatched. This CDR3 contains 16 residues. CDR1 is SGDLS, CDR2 YYNGEE, per germline. CDR3 nucleotide sequence: TGTGCCAGCAGCGTAGGGTTCGTGGCTAGCGGGACTGAGCAGTTCTTC. Amino acid sequence: CASSVGFVASGTEQFF.

V and J are TRBV11-2 and TRBJ2-5, with 8 bases that match TRBD2. Trimming took 5 bases from V and 2 from J; bases not matched to a gene: 10. Germline CDR1 and CDR2: SGHAT and FQNNGV. This CDR3 is built from 16 residues. The CDR3 DNA reads TGTGCCAGCAGCCCGGCGGGCGGGAGGCTTCAAGAGACCCAGTACTTC. This translates into CASSPAGGRLQETQYF.